This passage covers 30 T cell receptor beta chains from one sample sequenced in a study of blood T cell repertoires in COVID-19 (dated by TCRdb to the early 2020s). To prepare the library, the immunoSEQ multiplex PCR assay was applied. The clones in this table, taken by TCRdb from immuneACCESS, are in-frame only. Not every clone is retained; where verified, under half of the shortfall comes from an unresolved V gene, and the cause of the rest is unknown. The sample table shows roughly 280,000 clones, and approximately 90% are seen once. The leading ten clones occupy roughly 2.8% of the sample. The sequencing input was PBMCs or T cells enriched from blood (not recorded which). These receptors were obtained from a man in his forties who had been exposed to COVID-19.

In the case of this clone: This sample also contains other DNA sequences that code for the same CDR3. V is TRBV5-6 and J is TRBJ2-3; D is ambiguous. From germline, CDR1 is SGHDT and CDR2 YYEEEE. The CDR3 has 12 amino acids. V lost 5 bases, J lost 1 base, and 5 bases lay in between. CDR3 region: CASSPGTDTQYF. For the CDR3, the DNA is TGTGCCAGCAGTCCCGGCACAGATACGCAGTATTTT.

CDR3 DNA sequence: TGTGCCAGTAGTAGGGCCCGGGAGGCCACTGAAGCTTTCTTT. Its translation: CASSRAREATEAFF. This chain joins TRBV19 and TRBJ1-1; no reliable D call. From germline, CDR1 is LNHDA and CDR2 SQIVND (reference sequence). The CDR3 runs 14 residues. With 4 bases removed from V and 4 bases from J, the gap between germline ends came to 13 bases.

This chain uses TRBV19 with TRBJ2-5; TRBD2 is a possible D gene (5 bases). The germline CDR1 and CDR2 sequences are LNHDA and SQIVND (reference sequence). The CDR3 length is 14 residues. V shed 6 bases and J shed 1 base, with 12 bases lying between them. The CDR3, as DNA: TGTGCCAGTAGCAACTCCGGGGTCCAAGAGACCCAGTACTTC. This codes for CASSNSGVQETQYF.

The chain uses TRBV28 and TRBJ1-2; possible D gene TRBD1, 5 bases. CDR1 and CDR2 (germline): MDHEN, SYDVKM. Deletions cut 5 bases from V and 4 bases from J, with 11 bases between. The CDR3 totals 13 residues. DNA of the CDR3: TGTGCCAGCAGTCGCGGACACATCTATGGCTACACCTTC. Encoded protein: CASSRGHIYGYTF.

CDR3 amino acids: CASRPMDLLGRGSEAFF. The CDR3 nucleotides are TGTGCCAGCAGGCCCATGGATCTTTTGGGCAGGGGTAGTGAAGCTTTCTTT. This chain links TRBV28 with TRBJ1-1, with D tentatively TRBD1 (6 bases). This CDR3 is built from 17 residues. Germline V gene data show CDR1 as MDHEN and CDR2 as SYDVKM. The V gene lost 6 bases and the J gene lost 7 bases, with 27 bases spanning the gap. Filled out from reference TRBV28 and TRBJ1-1, the complete variable domain reads DVKVTQSSRYLVKRTGEKVFLECVQDMDHENMFWYRQDPGLGLRLIYFSYDVKMKEKGDIPEGYSVSREKKERFSLILESASTNQTSMYLCASRPMDLLGRGSEAFFGQGTRLTVV.

V gene TRBV7-9 combines with J gene TRBJ2-7; TRBD2 matches at 8 bases. The V and J ends lost 6 bases and 4 bases, in that order; junction bases with no gene match: 14. The CDR3 sequence is 16 residues long. The germline V gene encodes CDR1 SEHNR and CDR2 FQNEAQ (reference sequence). This chain's CDR3 is CASSRDWTSTDYEQYF. CDR3 DNA: TGTGCCAGCAGTCGTGATTGGACTAGCACTGATTACGAGCAGTACTTC.

The chain has TRBV5-4 and TRBJ1-4, with D possibly being TRBD1 (6 bases). V lost 3 bases, J lost 0 bases, and 9 bases lay in between. The CDR3 is made up of 15 amino acids. Germline lookup yields CDR1 SGHNT and CDR2 YYREEE (reference sequence). CDR3 in DNA: TGTGCCAGCAGCTCAAGGACAGCAACTAATGAAAAACTGTTTTTT. Encoded protein: CASSSRTATNEKLFF.

The rearrangement joins TRBV18 to TRBJ1-2, with D maybe TRBD1 (6 bases). This CDR3 has 15 residues. Deletions cut 4 bases from V and 4 bases from J, with 16 bases between. Germline assignment: CDR1 KGHSH and CDR2 LQKENI. The CDR3 DNA reads as TGTGCCAGCTCACACCAGGGGCCGGTCACCTATGGCTACACCTTC. Residues: CASSHQGPVTYGYTF.

This clone came up a few times. The CDR3 is CASSQLSTAGSYNEQFF. The CDR3 region has the DNA TGTGCCAGCAGCCAACTAAGTACAGCGGGCTCCTACAATGAGCAGTTCTTC. J is TRBJ2-1 and V is TRBV4-2, with D maybe TRBD2 (6 bases). Germline assignment: CDR1 LGHNA and CDR2 YNFKEQ. V gave up 2 bases and J gave up 0 bases, with 14 bases separating them. The CDR3 is made up of 17 amino acids.

This clone showed up just once. The chain couples TRBV5-6 to TRBJ2-1, with D possibly matching TRBD2 (5 bases). The V end was cut by 6 bases, the J end by 4 bases, with 11 bases between. Germline V CDR1 and CDR2: SGHDT, YYEEEE. This CDR3 is 13 amino acids long. CDR3 loop: CASTPRGYNEQFF. For the CDR3, the DNA is TGTGCCAGCACCCCGCGAGGGTACAATGAGCAGTTCTTC.

The V and J genes are TRBV4-2 and TRBJ2-7, with 9 bases aligning to TRBD1. CDR3 length: 14 residues. Germline loops: CDR1 LGHNA, CDR2 YNFKEQ. Trimming at V came to 3 bases and at J to 3 bases, leaving 3 bases not matched to a gene. The CDR3 DNA reads as TGTGCCAGCAGCCAGCCGGGACAGGGCTACGAGCAGTACTTC. Translated: CASSQPGQGYEQYF.

This sequence joins TRBV19 and TRBJ1-5; weak D call: TRBD1 (5 bases). Germline V CDR1 and CDR2: LNHDA, SQIVND (reference sequence). V gave up 4 bases and J gave up 6 bases, with 16 bases separating them. This CDR3 is 15 amino acids long. CDR3 bases: TGTGCCAGTAGTAAGCAGGGCCTCCATGTTCAGCCCCAGCATTTT. The encoded protein is CASSKQGLHVQPQHF.

The chain employs TRBV20-1 and TRBJ1-1; no reliable D call. The CDR3 is 11 residues long. V dropped 6 bases and J dropped 9 bases, with 14 bases sitting between them. Germline lookup yields CDR1 DFQATT and CDR2 SNEGSKA (reference sequence). This CDR3 reads CSARSGGQAFF. DNA of the CDR3: TGCAGTGCCCGATCTGGAGGACAAGCTTTCTTT.

The chain recombines TRBV21-1 with TRBJ2-3; TRBD1 was called by the table and not checked on the DNA. TRBV21-1 is tagged as a pseudogene. This CDR3 spans 20 amino acids. CDR3 DNA sequence: TGTGCCAGCAGCAAAGAATACAACGGACAGGGGTTAGGGCACGGAGATACGCAGTATTTT. This gives the protein CASSKEYNGQGLGHGDTQYF.

The CDR3 protein is CSVEAQGTQYF. CDR3 in DNA: TGCAGCGTTGAAGCGCAGGGTACGCAGTATTTT. This chain connects TRBV29-1 to TRBJ2-3; TRBD1 might be the D (5 bases). Germline-derived CDR1 and CDR2 are SQVTM and ANQGSEA. Trimming stripped 1 base from V and 8 bases from J, with 7 bases between. The CDR3 loop spans 11 amino acids.

The chain is built from TRBV9 and TRBJ1-3; TRBD1 might be the D (6 bases). The V and J ends lost 3 bases and 9 bases respectively, with 19 bases between them. Germline CDR1 is SGDLS and CDR2 is YYNGEE. The CDR3 extends over 15 amino acids. CDR3 sequence reads: CASSADRSSPSTIYF. The CDR3, as DNA: TGTGCCAGCAGCGCCGACAGGTCTTCCCCGAGCACCATATATTTT.

J is TRBJ1-1 and V is TRBV12-3 or TRBV12-4; TRBD1 is a possible D gene (5 bases). The CDR3 is made up of 13 amino acids. V lost 3 bases to trimming and J lost 3 bases, with 8 bases between them. The CDR3 DNA sequence: TGTGCCAGCAGTTTGATAGGGGACACTGAAGCTTTCTTT. Translation gives CASSLIGDTEAFF.

The rearrangement joins TRBV3-1 (or the pseudogene TRBV3-2) to TRBJ1-6, with 7 bases lining up with TRBD1. V was clipped by 4 bases and J by 7 bases; unmatched bases: 7. Germline lookup yields CDR1 LGHDT and CDR2 YNNKEL (reference sequence). CDR3 length: 15 amino acids. CDR3 DNA: TGTGCCAGCAGCCCGATACAGGGGACCAATTCACCCCTCCACTTT. Protein sequence: CASSPIQGTNSPLHF.

The chain has TRBV6-5 and TRBJ2-7, with a tentative D call TRBD1 (6 bases). Germline V gene sequence: CDR1 MNHEY, CDR2 SVGAGI. CDR3 length equals 16 residues. Trimming stripped 2 bases from V and 2 bases from J, with 16 bases between. DNA for the CDR3: TGTGCCAGCAGTTACCTCGGGGCAGGGGTTCCCTACGAGCAGTACTTC. As protein: CASSYLGAGVPYEQYF.

The chain is built from TRBV27 and TRBJ2-1, with a possible D match to TRBD2 (5 bases). The V end was cut by 8 bases, the J end by 3 bases, with 14 bases between. Germline V CDR1 and CDR2: MNHEY, SMNVEV (reference sequence). This CDR3 is 14 amino acids long. The CDR3 region has the DNA TGTGCCAGCCAAGGACTGGCAAACTACAATGAGCAGTTCTTC. Its protein is CASQGLANYNEQFF.

This clone has a handful of counts. The rearrangement links TRBV6-5 to TRBJ1-5, with a weak D call TRBD1 (5 bases). CDR1 is MNHEY and CDR2 is SVGAGI in the germline V gene. This CDR3 spans 14 amino acids. Trimming took 2 bases from V and 6 from J, leaving 11 bases between them. The CDR3 loop reads CASSYRQGSQPQHF. The CDR3 nucleotides are TGTGCCAGCAGTTACAGGCAGGGCAGTCAGCCCCAGCATTTT.

The V and J genes are TRBV4-3 and TRBJ2-7; no clear D. V gave up 4 bases and J gave up 6 bases, with 16 bases separating them. The germline gives CDR1 LGHNA, CDR2 YSLEER. This CDR3 comprises 14 residues. The CDR3 region is CASSPTVLGPEQYF. CDR3 DNA sequence: TGCGCCAGCAGCCCAACAGTATTGGGCCCCGAGCAGTACTTC.

The chain carries TRBV28 and TRBJ2-7; D uncertain. V was cut by 3 bases and J by 6 bases, with 9 bases left in between. The CDR3 runs to 12 residues. CDR1 is MDHEN, CDR2 SYDVKM, per germline. The CDR3 DNA follows: TGTGCCAGCAGTTTTTCTCCCTCCGAGCAGTACTTC. Amino acid sequence: CASSFSPSEQYF.

This sequence joins TRBV9 and TRBJ2-1; 7 positions agree with TRBD2. This CDR3 has 16 residues. The J segment lost 4 bases and the V segment lost 0 bases, leaving 7 bases of the junction unmatched. Germline loops: CDR1 SGDLS, CDR2 YYNGEE. CDR3 sequence reads: CASSVEPSGQYNEQFF. CDR3 coding DNA: TGTGCCAGCAGCGTAGAGCCTAGCGGCCAGTACAATGAGCAGTTCTTC.

The rearrangement joins TRBV5-1 to TRBJ2-7; 11 bases line up with TRBD2. Germline CDR1 and CDR2: SGHRS and YFSETQ. This CDR3 comprises 16 residues. The V gene end was trimmed by 0 bases and the J gene end by 5 bases; junction bases not matched to a gene: 7. The CDR3 sequence is CASSLVASGRKDEQYF. The CDR3 nucleotides are TGCGCCAGCAGCTTGGTGGCTAGCGGGAGGAAGGACGAGCAGTACTTC. The full variable domain, in which reference TRBV5-1 and TRBJ2-7 provide the parts outside the CDR3, is KAGVTQTPRYLIKTRGQQVTLSCSPISGHRSVSWYQQTPGQGLQFLFEYFSETQRNKGNFPGRFSGRQFSNSRSEMNVSTLELGDSALYLCASSLVASGRKDEQYFGPGTRLTVT.

This chain joins TRBV10-3 and TRBJ2-3; 8 bases are shared with TRBD2. This CDR3 is 15 amino acids long. CDR1 is ENHRY, CDR2 SYGVKD, per germline. With 3 bases clipped from V and 2 bases from J, the junction kept 4 bases outside the gene matches. The CDR3 spells CAISDGSGTTDTQYF. The CDR3 DNA reads TGTGCCATCAGTGACGGTAGCGGGACCACAGATACGCAGTATTTT.

The genes are TRBV29-1 and TRBJ2-7; weak D call: TRBD1 (6 bases). This CDR3 comprises 13 residues. Trimming left V 6 bases short and J 5 bases short, with 17 bases between. Per the germline V gene, CDR1 is SQVTM and CDR2 is ANQGSEA. CDR3 region: CSVRLGRGNEQYF. DNA for the CDR3: TGCAGCGTCCGCCTCGGCAGGGGCAACGAGCAGTACTTC.

The rearrangement joins TRBV4-1 to TRBJ1-2; 8 bases agree with TRBD1. This CDR3 spans 16 amino acids. V lost 1 base, J lost 6 bases, and 10 bases stayed unmatched. The V gene's germline CDR1 is MGHRA and CDR2 YSYEKL. In DNA, the CDR3 is TGCGCCAGCAGCCAAGCCGCCAGGACAGGGTACAATGGCTACACCTTC. It specifies CASSQAARTGYNGYTF.

The chain recombines TRBV7-3 with TRBJ2-2, with 8 bases lining up with TRBD2. V trimming: 5 bases; J trimming: 6 bases; junction bases outside the gene matches: 8. Germline V gene data show CDR1 as SGHTA and CDR2 as FQGTGA. CDR3 size: 15 residues. The DNA of the CDR3 is TGTGCCAGCAGCAAAAGCCTAGCGGGCCCCGGGGAGCTGTTTTTT. Translation: CASSKSLAGPGELFF.

The CDR3 protein is CASSYSRGVGLEQFF. The DNA for the CDR3 is TGTGCCAGCAGTTACTCGAGGGGCGTGGGACTTGAGCAGTTCTTC. The chain carries TRBV6-5 and TRBJ2-1; D is perhaps TRBD2 (6 bases). Germline CDR1 is MNHEY and CDR2 is SVGAGI. The CDR3 has 15 residues. V gave up 0 bases and J gave up 9 bases, with 15 bases separating them.